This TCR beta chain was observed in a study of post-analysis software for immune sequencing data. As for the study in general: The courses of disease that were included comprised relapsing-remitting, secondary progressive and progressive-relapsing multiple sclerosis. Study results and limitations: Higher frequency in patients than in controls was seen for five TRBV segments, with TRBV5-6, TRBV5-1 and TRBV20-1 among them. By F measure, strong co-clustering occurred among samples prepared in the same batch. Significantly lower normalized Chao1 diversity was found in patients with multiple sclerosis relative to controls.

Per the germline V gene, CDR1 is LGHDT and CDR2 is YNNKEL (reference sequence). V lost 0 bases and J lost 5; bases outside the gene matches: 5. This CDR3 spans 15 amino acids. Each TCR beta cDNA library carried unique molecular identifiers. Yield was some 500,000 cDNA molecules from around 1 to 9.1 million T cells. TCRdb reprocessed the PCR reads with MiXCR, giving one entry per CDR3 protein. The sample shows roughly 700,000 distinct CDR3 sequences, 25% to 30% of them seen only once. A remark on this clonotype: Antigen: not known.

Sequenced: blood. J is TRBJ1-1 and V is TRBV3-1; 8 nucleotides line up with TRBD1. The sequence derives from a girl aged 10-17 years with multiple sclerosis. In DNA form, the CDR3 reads TGTGCCAGCAGCCAAGATGGGACAGGCTGGACTGAAGCTTTCTTT. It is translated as CASSQDGTGWTEAFF.